Each of the 2 T cell receptor beta chains below was sequenced from the same sample in a study of blood T cell repertoires in COVID-19. The repertoire was sequenced with immunoSEQ multiplex PCR; TCRdb's copy has only in-frame clones and lacks some. This sample has over 350,000 clones, with 85% to 90% found just once. Sequencing used PBMCs or T cells enriched from blood (not recorded which). All receptors come from a woman between 18 and 30 years old who had recovered from COVID-19.

CDR3 bases: TGTGCCAGCAGCCCCTCCGACAGGGTGGGCGAAAAACTGTTTTTT. Amino acids: CASSPSDRVGEKLFF. The chain has TRBV3-1 (or the pseudogene TRBV3-2) and TRBJ1-4; TRBD1 agrees at 7 bases. V lost 4 bases and J lost 8; bases outside the gene matches: 10. The CDR3 consists of 15 residues. From germline, CDR1 is LGHDT and CDR2 YNNKEL (reference sequence).

The chain links TRBV11-2 to TRBJ1-3, with D unresolved. The ends were cut back, 2 bases at V and 3 bases at J, with 2 bases in the middle. Germline CDR1 and CDR2: SGHAT and FQNNGV. CDR3 size: 12 residues. The CDR3 DNA reads TGTGCCAGCAGCTTACTTGGAAACACCATATATTTT. Its translation is CASSLLGNTIYF.